The subject of this entry is one T cell receptor beta chain. No antigen is known for it. Samples derive from patients with active juvenile idiopathic arthritis. Germline V lookup: CDR1 SGHTA, CDR2 FQGTGA. This CDR3 has 16 amino acids. Trimming removed 5 bases from V and 0 bases from J, with 16 bases in between. The assay was immunoSEQ multiplex PCR, and TCRdb's table has in-frame clones only and misses some. The sample includes under 40,000 clones, 85% to 95% of them seen just once. This entry belongs to a study of circulating and synovial CD4+ cells in juvenile arthritis. Findings and limits, study-wide: These blood cells shared more CDR3 sequences with synovium than bulk blood. Bulk blood CD4 repertoires were more diverse than these. Bulk blood CD4 samples held at least an order of magnitude more or fewer genomes than CPL.

The material sequenced was CD4+ T cells from blood. The chain has TRBV7-3 and TRBJ1-1, with D tentatively TRBD1 (5 bases). The receptor was isolated from a human donor with juvenile idiopathic arthritis. The CDR3 DNA sequence: TGTGCCAGCAGCCTGAACAGGATCTCGGTGAACACTGAAGCTTTCTTT. Protein: CASSLNRISVNTEAFF.